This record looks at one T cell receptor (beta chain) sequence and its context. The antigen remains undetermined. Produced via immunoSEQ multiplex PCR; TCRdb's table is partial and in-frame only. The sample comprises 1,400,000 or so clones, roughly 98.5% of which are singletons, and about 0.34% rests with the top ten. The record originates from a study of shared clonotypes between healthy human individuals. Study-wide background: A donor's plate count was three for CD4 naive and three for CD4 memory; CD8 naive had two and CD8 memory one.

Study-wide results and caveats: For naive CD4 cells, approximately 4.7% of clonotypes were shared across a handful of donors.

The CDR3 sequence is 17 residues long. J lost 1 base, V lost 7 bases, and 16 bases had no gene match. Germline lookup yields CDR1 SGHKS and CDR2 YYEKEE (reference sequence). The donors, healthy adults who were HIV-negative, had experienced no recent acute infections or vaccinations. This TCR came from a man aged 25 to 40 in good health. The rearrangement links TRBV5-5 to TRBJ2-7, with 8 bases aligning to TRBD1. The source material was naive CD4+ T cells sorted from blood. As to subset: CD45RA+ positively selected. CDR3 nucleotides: TGTGCCAGCGCCTTGGGTGGAGGGACAGGACTTTCCTACGAGCAGTACTTC. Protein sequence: CASALGGGTGLSYEQYF.